Below, 6 T cell receptor beta chains from the same sample are listed, as sequenced in a study of blood T cell repertoires in COVID-19. Sequencing was performed with immunoSEQ multiplex PCR; in TCRdb, only in-frame clones are kept and a portion is missing. The table lists hundreds of thousands of clones, 90% to 95% of them singletons. The sample taken for sequencing was PBMCs or T cells enriched from blood (not recorded which). The source of these receptors is a woman under 30 who had recovered from COVID-19.

CDR3 sequence reads: CASSQSPQTGSQPQHF. The CDR3 DNA follows: TGCGCCAGCAGCCAATCCCCCCAGACGGGTTCTCAGCCCCAGCATTTT. This chain connects TRBV4-1 to TRBJ1-5; no clear D gene. Germline loops: CDR1 MGHRA, CDR2 YSYEKL. The CDR3 extends over 16 amino acids. V lost 2 bases and J lost 6, with 17 bases in between.

The J gene is TRBJ2-1, the V gene TRBV19, with 12 positions matching TRBD2. The CDR3 is made up of 18 amino acids. The V and J ends lost 7 bases and 4 bases, in that order; junction bases with no gene match: 14. Germline loops: CDR1 LNHDA, CDR2 SQIVND (reference sequence). The CDR3 region has the DNA TGTGCCAGTACCCCCTCCCTCCCCGGGACTAGCGGGTACAATGAGCAGTTCTTC. Translated, it gives CASTPSLPGTSGYNEQFF.

The chain links TRBV28 to TRBJ1-5, with D maybe TRBD1 (5 bases). There are 17 residues in the CDR3. Germline CDR1 MDHEN, CDR2 SYDVKM. V was trimmed by 3 bases and J by 0 bases, leaving 15 bases between them. The CDR3 loop is CASSFQGGDYSNQPQHF. The CDR3 region has the DNA TGTGCCAGCAGTTTTCAGGGCGGGGATTATAGCAATCAGCCCCAGCATTTT.

The V gene is TRBV5-1, the J gene TRBJ1-2, with D maybe TRBD1 (5 bases). The CDR3 consists of 15 residues. V was shortened by 4 bases and J by 6 bases, with 19 bases between the two germline ends. Germline V lookup: CDR1 SGHRS, CDR2 YFSETQ. CDR3 nucleotides: TGCGCCAGCAGCCTACAACTCGGGGGGAGGGATGGCTACACCTTC. Translating it yields CASSLQLGGRDGYTF.

CDR3 loop: CASRRQGRQPQHF. The CDR3 region has the DNA TGTGCCAGCAGAAGACAGGGAAGGCAGCCCCAGCATTTT. The chain joins TRBV28 to TRBJ1-5, with TRBD1 identical over 7 bases. This CDR3 has 13 amino acids. Per germline, CDR1 MDHEN and CDR2 SYDVKM. The trim removed 6 bases at V and 7 bases at J, leaving 6 bases unmatched.

The CDR3 DNA reads as TGTGCCAGCAGCGTAGAGCCCAAAGCCGAGCAGTTCTTC. Protein: CASSVEPKAEQFF. The chain uses TRBV9 and TRBJ2-1; D gene ambiguous. Germline V gene lookup returns CDR1 SGDLS and CDR2 YYNGEE. The CDR3 length is 13 residues. V was shortened by 0 bases and J by 10 bases, with 11 bases between the two germline ends.